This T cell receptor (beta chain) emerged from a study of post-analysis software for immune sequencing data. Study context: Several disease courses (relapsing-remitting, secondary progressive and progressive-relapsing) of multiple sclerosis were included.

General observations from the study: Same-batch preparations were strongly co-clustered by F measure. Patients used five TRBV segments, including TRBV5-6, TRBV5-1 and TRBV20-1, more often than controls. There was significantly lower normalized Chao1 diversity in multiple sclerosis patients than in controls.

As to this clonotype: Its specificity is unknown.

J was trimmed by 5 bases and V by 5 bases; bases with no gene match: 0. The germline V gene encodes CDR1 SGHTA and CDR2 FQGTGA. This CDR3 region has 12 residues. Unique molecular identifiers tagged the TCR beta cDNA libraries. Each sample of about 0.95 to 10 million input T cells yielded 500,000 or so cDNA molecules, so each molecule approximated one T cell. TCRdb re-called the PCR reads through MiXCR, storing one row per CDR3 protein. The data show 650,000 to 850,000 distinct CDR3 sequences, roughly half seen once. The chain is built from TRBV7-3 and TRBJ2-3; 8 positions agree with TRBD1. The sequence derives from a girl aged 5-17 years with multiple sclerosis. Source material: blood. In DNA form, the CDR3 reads TGTGCCAGCAGCGGACAGGGAGATACGCAGTATTTT. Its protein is CASSGQGDTQYF.